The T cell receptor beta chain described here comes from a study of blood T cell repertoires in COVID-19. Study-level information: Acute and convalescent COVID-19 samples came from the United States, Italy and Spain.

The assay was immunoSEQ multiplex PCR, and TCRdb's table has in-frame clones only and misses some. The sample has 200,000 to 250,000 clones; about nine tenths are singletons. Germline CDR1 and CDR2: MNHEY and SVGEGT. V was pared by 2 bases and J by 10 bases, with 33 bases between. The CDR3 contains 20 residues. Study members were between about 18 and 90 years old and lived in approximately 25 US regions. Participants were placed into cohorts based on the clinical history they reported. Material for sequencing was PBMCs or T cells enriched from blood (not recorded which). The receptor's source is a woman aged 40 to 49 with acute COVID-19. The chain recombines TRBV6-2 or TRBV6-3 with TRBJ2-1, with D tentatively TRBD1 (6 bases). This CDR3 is CASSYLPPGAEGLNRFEQFF. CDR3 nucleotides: TGTGCCAGCAGTTACCTCCCCCCAGGGGCTGAGGGTTTAAATCGGTTCGAGCAGTTCTTC.